Following are 9 T cell receptor beta chains from one sample sequenced in a study of cytomegalovirus exposure and HLA in healthy donors. The primer mix had 60 Vbeta and 13 Jbeta primers. Data came from immunoSEQ multiplex PCR; TCRdb stores just in-frame clones and leaves some out. The data contain 100,000 to 150,000 clones, around 78% of them singletons. Sequencing used PBMCs. The receptors were gathered from a man aged 60-69 years in good health and CMV-seropositive.

This clone turned up a few times. V is TRBV6-6 and J is TRBJ2-7; 7 nucleotides align to TRBD2. The CDR3 is made up of 14 amino acids. The V and J ends lost 5 bases and 2 bases, in that order; junction bases with no gene match: 6. CDR1 MNHNY and CDR2 SVGAGI come from the germline V gene (reference sequence). In nucleotides, the CDR3 is TGTGCCAGCAGTCGGGGGGTCTCCACCTACGAGCAGTACTTC. Translation gives CASSRGVSTYEQYF.

A few counts support this clone. The rearrangement uses TRBV28 and TRBJ1-5; 7 bases map to TRBD1. J gave up 3 bases and V 5 bases, and 4 bases lay outside the gene matches. Germline V gives CDR1 MDHEN, CDR2 SYDVKM. This CDR3 has 14 residues. The CDR3 protein is CASSPTGDNQPQHF. The DNA for the CDR3 is TGTGCCAGCAGTCCTACAGGGGACAATCAGCCCCAGCATTTT.

The chain combines TRBV9 with TRBJ2-4; D is possibly TRBD1 (5 bases). The germline gives CDR1 SGDLS, CDR2 YYNGEE. Between the trimmed V and J ends, which lost 3 bases and 1 base, there was a span of 17 bases. The CDR3 spans 17 residues. The CDR3 here is CASSAQGSGLAKNIQYF. Written as DNA, the CDR3 is TGTGCCAGCAGCGCTCAGGGATCTGGCTTGGCCAAAAACATTCAGTACTTC.

This clone was counted many times. This chain joins TRBV2 and TRBJ1-6; D is unclear. V dropped 4 bases and J dropped 8 bases, with 9 bases sitting between them. This CDR3 spans 13 amino acids. Germline assignment: CDR1 SNHLY and CDR2 FYNNEI. The CDR3 bases are TGTGCCAGCAGTGCTTCCGAGGATTCACCCCTCCACTTT. Translation: CASSASEDSPLHF.

The CDR3 nucleotides read TGTGCCAGTAAGGGTAGGGGCACTGAAGCTTTCTTT. It translates to CASKGRGTEAFF. The chain carries TRBV19 and TRBJ1-1; a possible D gene is TRBD1 (5 bases). The CDR3 spans 12 residues. Deletions cut 7 bases from V and 4 bases from J, with 10 bases between. Germline-derived CDR1 and CDR2 are LNHDA and SQIVND (reference sequence).

The chain joins TRBV4-2 to TRBJ2-1, with 11 bases that match TRBD2. CDR1 is LGHNA and CDR2 is YNFKEQ in the germline V gene. The CDR3 runs 16 residues. V was pared by 3 bases and J by 3 bases, with 4 bases of the junction left unmatched. The DNA of the CDR3 is TGTGCCAGCAGCCATATAGCGGGGGGGGGCTACAATGAGCAGTTCTTC. Translation: CASSHIAGGGYNEQFF.

This rearrangement joins TRBV5-1 to TRBJ2-1, with 10 bases identical to TRBD1. CDR1 SGHRS and CDR2 YFSETQ come from the germline V gene. V lost 3 bases to trimming and J lost 7 bases; unmatched junction nucleotides: 1. This CDR3 is built from 13 residues. CDR3 sequence reads: CASSWGQGNEQFF. DNA of the CDR3: TGCGCCAGCAGCTGGGGACAGGGGAATGAGCAGTTCTTC.

This chain connects TRBV6-5 to TRBJ2-7; D is possibly TRBD1 (5 bases). Trimming took off 1 base at V and 6 bases at J, with 7 bases between the two ends. CDR3 length: 12 amino acids. CDR1 is MNHEY and CDR2 is SVGAGI in the germline V gene. CDR3 DNA sequence: TGTGCCAGCAGTTACTTAGGGGCCGAGCAGTACTTC. This translates into CASSYLGAEQYF.

The rearrangement uses TRBV9 and TRBJ1-2; D is unclear. The CDR3 totals 14 residues. Germline CDR1 SGDLS, CDR2 YYNGEE. Trimming shortened V by 0 bases and J by 7 bases, and 13 bases separated the two germline ends. CDR3: CASSVGVLAGGYTF. CDR3 DNA sequence: TGTGCCAGCAGCGTAGGTGTTTTGGCGGGTGGCTACACCTTC.